The rows below give T cell receptor beta chains drawn from one sample of a study of cytomegalovirus exposure and HLA in healthy donors. Some clones are missing from TCRdb's copy, which holds only in-frame ones; the method was immunoSEQ multiplex PCR. The sample gives 110,000 to 150,000 clones, around 86% of which show up once; less than 1.5% is in the top ten. The sequencing sample was made of PBMCs. The receptors come from a female donor in good health and CMV-seronegative. Each CDR3 is given without its conserved first and last residue. Fields, in order: V gene, J gene, CDR3 protein.

v_gene: TRBV4-1; j_gene: TRBJ1-1; CDR3aa: ASSQVWGREGYTEAF
v_gene: TRBV27; j_gene: TRBJ2-1; CDR3aa: ASSVRTTYNEQF
v_gene: TRBV7-6; j_gene: TRBJ1-1; CDR3aa: ASSPITGGGTEAF
v_gene: TRBV5-8; j_gene: TRBJ1-2; CDR3aa: ASSADHRAIYGYT
v_gene: TRBV9; j_gene: TRBJ2-7; CDR3aa: ASSVDDRGHDEQY
v_gene: TRBV4-1; j_gene: TRBJ2-7; CDR3aa: ASSQVSGSYEQY
v_gene: TRBV12-5; j_gene: TRBJ2-7; CDR3aa: ASGLDRYEQY
v_gene: TRBV6-1; j_gene: TRBJ2-7; CDR3aa: ASSDTGTGGYEQY
v_gene: TRBV6-1; j_gene: TRBJ1-1; CDR3aa: ASSGRHSMNTEAF
v_gene: TRBV6-5; j_gene: NA; CDR3aa: ASSYKGQGYEQY
v_gene: TRBV10-3; j_gene: TRBJ2-5; CDR3aa: AISESGHERGIQETQY
v_gene: TRBV6-6; j_gene: TRBJ2-6; CDR3aa: ASSTTGAGANVLT
v_gene: TRBV4-2; j_gene: TRBJ2-4; CDR3aa: ASSQAMAGDDLAKNIQY
v_gene: TRBV5-4; j_gene: TRBJ2-7; CDR3aa: ASSFSLADPMGDEQY
v_gene: TRBV11-2; j_gene: TRBJ2-7; CDR3aa: ASSRSYEQY
v_gene: TRBV28; j_gene: TRBJ1-2; CDR3aa: ASASGTARYGYT
v_gene: TRBV4-1; j_gene: TRBJ2-7; CDR3aa: ASSQGGGSETHEQY
v_gene: TRBV28; j_gene: TRBJ2-4; CDR3aa: ATRSTGGINIQY
v_gene: TRBV4-1; j_gene: TRBJ2-7; CDR3aa: ASSQQRGSSPPYEQY
v_gene: TRBV28; j_gene: TRBJ2-1; CDR3aa: ASSTGTSGSRVPF
v_gene: TRBV7-9; j_gene: TRBJ2-2; CDR3aa: ASSLTQVNTGELF
v_gene: TRBV28; j_gene: TRBJ2-1; CDR3aa: ASSLSAGGRNEQF
v_gene: TRBV2; j_gene: TRBJ1-5; CDR3aa: ASSDGGNQPQH
v_gene: TRBV5-4; j_gene: TRBJ1-1; CDR3aa: ASSFGTTGGALMNTEAF
v_gene: TRBV6-6; j_gene: TRBJ1-5; CDR3aa: ASNRDYSNQPQH
v_gene: TRBV12-5; j_gene: TRBJ2-3; CDR3aa: ASGRASGDSTDTQY
v_gene: TRBV2; j_gene: TRBJ1-1; CDR3aa: ASRPSETEAF
v_gene: TRBV19; j_gene: TRBJ1-2; CDR3aa: ASSIDRDGYT